The 32 T cell receptor beta chains presented below share a single source sample, sequenced in a study of immune heterogeneity within non-small cell lung tumors. At 550 to 600 ng per sample, bulk tumor genomic DNA provided the template. In surgery, several biopsies were collected from each primary tumor at widely spaced sites. The study enrolled patients with untreated, newly diagnosed non-small cell lung cancer who underwent curative surgery. Amplifying TCR beta CDR3 involved multiplex PCR carried out with 32 V and 13 J primers. TCRdb redid the calling of the multiplex PCR reads with MiXCR, one entry per CDR3 protein. The sample shows just over 15,000 distinct CDR3 sequences, 28% of them seen only once. The sequenced material came from lung tumor tissue. The receptors were gathered from a man between 40 and 49 years old with non-small cell lung cancer.

By share, this clonotype counts as medium-sized. V usage is TRBV19 and J usage is TRBJ2-7, with 7 positions matching TRBD1. This CDR3 is 12 amino acids long. V dropped 3 bases and J dropped 6; count of bases not matched to a gene: 2. CDR1 and CDR2 (germline): LNHDA, SQIVND (reference sequence). In nucleotides, the CDR3 is TGTGCCAGTAGTATGACAGGGCTCGAGCAGTACTTC. This gives the protein CASSMTGLEQYF.

Ten or more counts support this clonotype. This chain uses TRBV3-1 with TRBJ2-1; 8 nucleotides match TRBD1. Per the germline V gene, CDR1 is LGHDT and CDR2 is YNNKEL (reference sequence). The CDR3 runs 16 residues. The V segment lost 0 bases and the J segment 6 bases; nucleotides outside the gene matches: 7. The CDR3: CASSQEGQGASNEQFF. In nucleotides, the CDR3 is TGTGCCAGCAGCCAAGAGGGGCAGGGGGCCAGCAATGAGCAGTTCTTC.

On this clonotype itself: A much more abundant neighbour one base away suggests this may be a read error. The chain is built from TRBV7-2 and TRBJ2-1; D ambiguous. Germline V CDR1 and CDR2: SGHTA, FQGNSA. This CDR3 has 16 residues. The V end lost 3 bases, the J end lost 5 bases, and 17 bases lay between the germline ends. For the CDR3, the DNA is TGTGCCAGCAGCTTTCGTCGGGTATCAGCGAACAATGAGCAGTTCTTC. The encoded protein is CASSFRRVSANNEQFF. Full variable domain (missing parts from reference TRBV7-2 and TRBJ2-1): GAGVSQSPSNKVTEKGKDVELRCDPISGHTALYWYRQSLGQGLEFLIYFQGNSAPDKSGLPSDRFSAERTGGSVSTLTIQRTQQEDSAVYLCASSFRRVSANNEQFFGPGTRLTVL.

This chain links TRBV9 with TRBJ1-1; D may be TRBD1 (6 bases). From germline, CDR1 is SGDLS and CDR2 YYNGEE. This CDR3 region has 13 residues. The ends were cut back, 6 bases at V and 9 bases at J, with 18 bases in the middle. CDR3 coding DNA: TGTGCCAGCAACAAAGGACAGTGTGGCAAAGCTTTCTTT. As protein: CASNKGQCGKAFF. Drawing the rest from reference TRBV9 and TRBJ1-1, the complete variable domain is DSGVTQTPKHLITATGQRVTLRCSPRSGDLSVYWYQQSLDQGLQFLIQYYNGEERAKGNILERFSAQQFPDLHSELNLSSLELGDSALYFCASNKGQCGKAFFGQGTRLTVV.

Regarding this clonotype: This may arise from a read error, as a much more abundant clone is one base away. The chain recombines TRBV12-3 or TRBV12-4 with TRBJ2-2; 9 bases are shared with TRBD2. The CDR3 has 15 residues. The trim removed 7 bases at V and 4 bases at J, leaving 7 bases unmatched. The CDR3 here is CASTIAGAVTGELFF. Written as DNA, the CDR3 is TGTGCCAGCACCATAGCGGGAGCGGTCACCGGGGAGCTGTTTTTT.

By share of the sample, this clonotype is medium-sized. The chain recombines TRBV19 with TRBJ1-6; D gene uncertain. Trimming took off 4 bases at V and 2 bases at J, with 9 bases between the two ends. The CDR3 covers 15 residues. Per the germline V gene, CDR1 is LNHDA and CDR2 is SQIVND (reference sequence). The CDR3 loop is CASSKGQTYNSPLHF. CDR3 nucleotide sequence: TGTGCCAGTAGTAAGGGTCAGACCTATAATTCACCCCTCCACTTT.

Worth noting for this clonotype: Likely a read error: the CDR3 ends without its conserved phenylalanine or tryptophan. It is unclear where the CDR3 begins or ends on the DNA, so no DNA is shown, and the CDR3 is as TCRdb lists it. This CDR3 is CASSIGLAGSYEQSL. This rearrangement joins TRBV9 to TRBJ2-7; TRBD2 is the table's D call, not checked against the DNA. The CDR3 has 15 residues if both end residues are counted. Germline V gives CDR1 SGDLS, CDR2 YYNGEE.

This clonotype is termed medium-sized. The CDR3 DNA reads as TGTGCCAGCAGCATTGGGGGGTCCTCCTACGAGCAGTACTTC. Protein sequence: CASSIGGSSYEQYF. This chain joins TRBV28 and TRBJ2-7; tentative D call: TRBD2 (6 bases). Trimming shortened V by 6 bases and J by 0 bases, and 12 bases separated the two germline ends. The CDR3 has 14 residues. Germline V CDR1 and CDR2: MDHEN, SYDVKM.

The rearrangement uses TRBV27 and TRBJ1-5, with a weak D call TRBD1 (5 bases). V was pared by 4 bases and J by 10 bases, with 17 bases between. The germline CDR1 and CDR2 sequences are MNHEY and SMNVEV (reference sequence). This CDR3 spans 14 amino acids. The CDR3 DNA reads TGTGCCAGCAGTTCCATGGGGCCGGGGGAACCCCAGCATTTT. Its protein product is CASSSMGPGEPQHF.

This chain connects TRBV5-4 to TRBJ2-1; D call uncertain. V was shortened by 2 bases and J by 3 bases, with 12 bases between the two germline ends. Germline CDR1 reads SGHNT; CDR2 reads YYREEE (reference sequence). The CDR3 is 15 amino acids. Here the CDR3 DNA reads TGTGCCAGCAGCTTTTGGCGAGATAGCTACAATGAGCAGTTCTTC. Protein: CASSFWRDSYNEQFF. The entire variable domain, with the rest obtained from reference TRBV5-4 and TRBJ2-1, is as follows: ETGVTQSPTHLIKTRGQQVTLRCSSQSGHNTVSWYQQALGQGPQFIFQYYREEENGRGNFPPRFSGLQFPNYSSELNVNALELDDSALYLCASSFWRDSYNEQFFGPGTRLTVL.

By frequency in the sample, this clonotype is medium-sized. This chain joins TRBV19 and TRBJ2-2; 7 bases align to TRBD2. CDR1 and CDR2 (germline): LNHDA, SQIVND (reference sequence). Unmatched junction bases numbered 4, after V lost 1 base and J lost 8 bases. The CDR3 is made up of 14 amino acids. CDR3 bases: TGTGCCAGTAGTATAGGCGGGAGATTTGGGGAGCTGTTTTTT. Its translation: CASSIGGRFGELFF.

This clonotype was counted many times. The V call is TRBV5-1, the J call TRBJ1-4; D might be TRBD1 (6 bases). The germline gives CDR1 SGHRS, CDR2 YFSETQ. The CDR3 sequence is 17 residues long. V was trimmed by 4 bases and J by 8 bases, leaving 24 bases between them. The CDR3 sequence is CASSTTPGGAGGEKLFF. CDR3 nucleotide sequence: TGCGCCAGCAGCACAACCCCCGGGGGCGCGGGTGGCGAAAAACTGTTTTTT.

The CDR3 DNA follows: TGTGCCAGTAGGCCGGGACTGTACACAGATACGCAGTATTTT. It codes for CASRPGLYTDTQYF. The chain employs TRBV19 and TRBJ2-3; D is perhaps TRBD2 (6 bases). The V end was cut by 6 bases, the J end by 2 bases, with 12 bases between. The CDR3 has 14 residues. Germline CDR1 is LNHDA and CDR2 is SQIVND (reference sequence).

This clonotype was recorded many times. The chain uses TRBV18 and TRBJ2-7; the D is unclear. The CDR3 is made up of 13 amino acids. Per the germline V gene, CDR1 is KGHSH and CDR2 is LQKENI. Trimming pared 2 bases from V and 3 bases from J, leaving 8 bases between. As DNA, the CDR3 is TGTGCCAGCTCACCATGGACCCTCTACGAGCAGTACTTC. It is translated as CASSPWTLYEQYF.

This clonotype was recorded a few times. The rearrangement joins TRBV12-5 to TRBJ2-2; 13 bases agree with TRBD2. The CDR3 spans 16 residues. Per the germline V gene, CDR1 is LGHNT and CDR2 is FRNRAP. The V gene end was trimmed by 6 bases and the J gene end by 5 bases; junction bases not matched to a gene: 6. CDR3 sequence reads: CASGAGLAGVTGELFF. CDR3 coding DNA: TGTGCTAGTGGGGCCGGACTAGCGGGAGTTACCGGGGAGCTGTTTTTT.

This clonotype was seen many times. The chain is built from TRBV6-1 and TRBJ2-7, with 13 bases that match TRBD2. In germline, CDR1 is MNHNS, CDR2 SASEGT. The CDR3 has 16 residues. V lost 9 bases to trimming and J lost 4 bases; unmatched junction nucleotides: 12. The CDR3, as DNA: TGTGCCAGGGACAGGGGCCGGACTAGCGGGAGTTACGAGCAGTACTTC. It translates to CARDRGRTSGSYEQYF.

This clonotype was counted between two and nine times. The V gene is TRBV5-5, the J gene TRBJ2-3, with 9 positions matching TRBD2. The CDR3 spans 15 residues. In germline, CDR1 is SGHKS, CDR2 YYEKEE (reference sequence). The V segment lost 6 bases and the J segment 5 bases; nucleotides outside the gene matches: 10. The CDR3 region is CASTVSGSPGDTQYF. DNA of the CDR3: TGTGCCAGCACCGTTAGCGGGAGCCCTGGAGATACGCAGTATTTT.

The chain combines TRBV4-1 with TRBJ2-7; D gene uncertain. Germline CDR1 MGHRA, CDR2 YSYEKL. This CDR3 comprises 14 residues. The V gene lost 1 base and the J gene lost 0 bases, with 7 bases spanning the gap. The CDR3 bases are TGCGCCAGCAGCCAAGGGTGGAGCTCCTACGAGCAGTACTTC. It is translated as CASSQGWSSYEQYF.

Many counts were recorded for this clonotype. In DNA, the CDR3 is TGTGCCTGGAGTGTACTCGGACAGTTGGGAAACACCATATATTTT. This gives the protein CAWSVLGQLGNTIYF. The chain employs TRBV30 and TRBJ1-3; D might be TRBD1 (6 bases). Trimming shortened V by 0 bases and J by 4 bases, and 13 bases separated the two germline ends. The CDR3 is made up of 15 amino acids. The germline V gene encodes CDR1 GTSNPN and CDR2 SVGIG (reference sequence).

This clonotype was seen only once. A read error is possible here, since a much larger clone lies one base away. The rearrangement links TRBV19 to TRBJ1-2, with D unresolved. Trimming left V 10 bases short and J 4 bases short, with 22 bases between. The germline gives CDR1 LNHDA, CDR2 SQIVND (reference sequence). The CDR3 extends over 15 amino acids. CDR3 in amino acids: CANSPEGNAIYGYTF. CDR3 bases: TGTGCCAATAGCCCGGAGGGCAACGCTATCTATGGCTACACCTTC. The whole variable domain, filled in from reference TRBV19 and TRBJ1-2, reads DGGITQSPKYLFRKEGQNVTLSCEQNLNHDAMYWYRQDPGQGLRLIYYSQIVNDFQKGDIAEGYSVSREKKESFPLTVTSAQKNPTAFYLCANSPEGNAIYGYTFGSGTRLTVV.

The chain couples TRBV5-4 to TRBJ2-7, with 11 bases aligning to TRBD1. The CDR3 is 15 residues long. V was pared by 4 bases and J by 3 bases, with 6 bases of the junction left unmatched. Germline CDR1 and CDR2: SGHNT and YYREEE (reference sequence). The CDR3 sequence: CASSLAGTGGYEQYF. The CDR3, as DNA: TGTGCCAGCAGCCTCGCCGGGACAGGGGGCTACGAGCAGTACTTC.

A word on this clonotype: Its ends do not fully match the called genes, so a read error is possible. The V call is TRBV11-3, the J call TRBJ2-1; D remains ambiguous. The CDR3 runs 19 residues. From germline, CDR1 is SGHNT and CDR2 YENEEA. CDR3 nucleotides: TGTGCCAGCCGCTTTTTAGGGTCCGGGCCACATAAGCTCCCTAATGAGCAGTTCTTC. Its protein is CASRFLGSGPHKLPNEQFF.

The rearrangement links TRBV28 to TRBJ2-4, with D possibly TRBD2 on 7 matching bases. Trimming cost V 6 bases and J 7 bases, with 19 bases left between them. Germline CDR1 reads MDHEN; CDR2 reads SYDVKM. The CDR3 runs to 15 residues. CDR3 amino acids: CASSQGGGQGNIQYF. The CDR3 DNA sequence: TGTGCCAGCAGCCAGGGAGGGGGGCAGGGGAACATTCAGTACTTC.

As concerns this clonotype: A much larger clone is a single base away; this may be a read error. V is TRBV4-3 and J is TRBJ2-7; TRBD1 aligns across 7 bases. The germline V gene has CDR1 LGHNA and CDR2 YSLEER. CDR3 length equals 16 residues. The CDR3: CASSQGPDRISYEKYF. The DNA of the CDR3 is TGCGCCAGCAGCCAAGGTCCGGACAGGATCTCCTACGAGAAGTACTTC.

This clonotype qualifies as medium-sized. V gene TRBV7-9 combines with J gene TRBJ2-7; 11 bases fit TRBD2. The CDR3 is made up of 16 amino acids. V gave up 2 bases and J gave up 2 bases; unmatched junction bases: 5. The germline gives CDR1 SEHNR, CDR2 FQNEAQ (reference sequence). This CDR3 reads CASSLPSGRTTYEQYF. CDR3 sequence (DNA): TGTGCCAGCAGCTTACCTAGCGGGAGGACCACCTACGAGCAGTACTTC. Drawing the rest from reference TRBV7-9 and TRBJ2-7, the complete variable domain is DTGVSQNPRHKITKRGQNVTFRCDPISEHNRLYWYRQTLGQGPEFLTYFQNEAQLEKSRLLSDRFSAERPKGSFSTLEIQRTEQGDSAMYLCASSLPSGRTTYEQYFGPGTRLTVT.

For this clonotype: A much larger clone differs from this one at a single base, so this may be a read error. The chain is built from TRBV5-1 and TRBJ1-3, with D perhaps TRBD1 (6 bases). V dropped 7 bases and J dropped 4 bases, with 15 bases sitting between them. The length of the CDR3 is 14 residues. Germline CDR1 is SGHRS and CDR2 is YFSETQ. The CDR3, as DNA: TGCGCCAGCGGCGCCGGGACATTGGGAAACACCATATATTTT. Translated, it gives CASGAGTLGNTIYF.

Relative to its sample, this clonotype is medium-sized (0.01 to 0.1%). This chain connects TRBV4-1 to TRBJ1-2, with TRBD1 matching over 8 bases. V shed 4 bases and J 3 bases; nucleotides not matched to a gene: 10. Germline CDR1 reads MGHRA; CDR2 reads YSYEKL. The CDR3 has 16 residues. CDR3 bases: TGCGCCAGCAGCCCCTTGGGGGCAGGGGGCGACTATGGCTACACCTTC. It specifies CASSPLGAGGDYGYTF.

This chain connects TRBV30 to TRBJ1-1; possible D gene TRBD1, 6 bases. Deletions cut 0 bases from V and 1 base from J, with 12 bases between. Germline V gives CDR1 GTSNPN, CDR2 SVGIG (reference sequence). The CDR3 runs to 15 residues. The CDR3 DNA is TGTGCCTGGAGTGTACCGGGACACCGGAACACTGAAGCTTTCTTT. The encoded protein is CAWSVPGHRNTEAFF.

This clonotype was seen just once. At one boundary the junction diverges from the germline segment, which might be a read error. V usage is TRBV13 and J usage is TRBJ2-5; 7 nucleotides match TRBD2. CDR1 and CDR2 from the germline V gene are PRHDT and FYEKMQ (reference sequence). The length of the CDR3 is 13 residues. The DNA of the CDR3 is TGTGCCAGAAGCTTAATAGCGGGAGAGACCCAGTACTTC. Translated, it gives CARSLIAGETQYF.

This clonotype is medium-sized within its sample. The rearrangement joins TRBV5-1 to TRBJ2-7; D ambiguous. Per the germline V gene, CDR1 is SGHRS and CDR2 is YFSETQ. V gave up 5 bases and J gave up 3 bases, with 15 bases separating them. The CDR3 length is 14 residues. CDR3: CASSHGDVGYEQYF. In nucleotides, the CDR3 is TGCGCCAGCAGTCACGGAGACGTCGGCTACGAGCAGTACTTC.

This chain uses TRBV3-1 with TRBJ1-3, with D possibly matching TRBD1 (5 bases). CDR1 and CDR2 from the germline V gene are LGHDT and YNNKEL (reference sequence). The V and J ends lost 4 bases and 0 bases respectively, with 10 bases between them. The CDR3 runs to 15 residues. This CDR3 reads CASSRGTYSGNTIYF. Written as DNA, the CDR3 is TGTGCCAGCAGCCGGGGGACTTACTCTGGAAACACCATATATTTT.

This clonotype was seen once. This chain connects TRBV10-2 to TRBJ2-5, with D perhaps TRBD2 (5 bases). V lost 7 bases, J lost 5 bases, and 14 bases lay in between. Per germline, CDR1 WSHSY and CDR2 SAAADI. The CDR3 runs to 13 residues. The DNA for the CDR3 is TGCGCCAGCATCCCCTCTCGGGGTGAGACCCAGTACTTC. Its protein product is CASIPSRGETQYF.